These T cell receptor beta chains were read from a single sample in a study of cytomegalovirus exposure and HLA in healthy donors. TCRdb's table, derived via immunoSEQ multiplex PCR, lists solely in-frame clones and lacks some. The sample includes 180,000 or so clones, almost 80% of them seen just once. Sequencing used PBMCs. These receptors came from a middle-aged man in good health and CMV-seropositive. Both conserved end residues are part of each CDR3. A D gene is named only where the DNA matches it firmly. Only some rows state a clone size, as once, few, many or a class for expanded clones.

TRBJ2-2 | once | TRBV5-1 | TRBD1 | CASSLDRGPTGELFF | TGCGCCAGCAGCTTGGATAGGGGGCCCACCGGGGAGCTGTTTTTT
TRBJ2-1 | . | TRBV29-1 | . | CSVVVDVAEQFF | TGCAGCGTTGTCGTAGACGTAGCTGAGCAGTTCTTC
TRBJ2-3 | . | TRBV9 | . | CASSAEVDTQYF | TGTGCCAGCAGCGCAGAGGTAGATACGCAGTATTTT
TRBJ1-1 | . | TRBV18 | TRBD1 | CASSLGQVNTEAFF | TGTGCCAGCTCGCTGGGACAGGTGAACACTGAAGCTTTCTTT
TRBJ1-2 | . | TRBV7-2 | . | CASSLESGNYGYTF | TGTGCCAGCAGCTTAGAGTCAGGAAACTATGGCTACACCTTC
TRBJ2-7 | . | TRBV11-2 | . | CASSLNRAGYEQYF | TGTGCCAGCAGCTTAAATCGGGCGGGATACGAGCAGTACTTC
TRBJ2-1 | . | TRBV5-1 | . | CASSLSSSGNEQFF | TGCGCCAGCAGCTTGTCTAGTTCTGGCAATGAGCAGTTCTTC
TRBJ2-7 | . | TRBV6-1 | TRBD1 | CASRRQGTDSYEQYF | TGTGCCAGCAGGAGACAGGGCACCGACTCCTACGAGCAGTACTTC
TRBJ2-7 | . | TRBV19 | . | CASSIDRTYAYEQYF | TGTGCCAGTAGTATAGATAGGACTTACGCCTACGAGCAGTACTTC
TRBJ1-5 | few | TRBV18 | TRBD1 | CASSPRTGRHQPQHF | TGTGCCAGCTCACCTAGGACAGGGAGGCATCAGCCCCAGCATTTT
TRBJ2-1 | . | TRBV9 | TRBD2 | CASSVASGVSEQFF | TGTGCCAGCAGCGTCGCCAGCGGGGTGAGTGAGCAGTTCTTC
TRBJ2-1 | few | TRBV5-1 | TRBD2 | CASSTGTSADEQFF | TGCGCCAGCAGCACCGGGACTAGCGCTGATGAGCAGTTCTTC
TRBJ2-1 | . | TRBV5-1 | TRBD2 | CASSQGAGGGNEQFF | TGCGCCTCCTCGCAGGGAGCGGGAGGGGGCAATGAGCAGTTCTTC
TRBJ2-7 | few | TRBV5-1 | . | CASSSEWEQYF | TGCGCCAGCAGCTCGGAGTGGGAGCAGTACTTC
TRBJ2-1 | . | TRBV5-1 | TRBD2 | CASTPGALGLAGTQFF | TGCGCCAGCACCCCAGGGGCACTCGGACTAGCGGGGACGCAGTTCTTC
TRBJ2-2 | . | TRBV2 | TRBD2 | CASSEASGIYTGELFF | TGTGCCAGCAGTGAAGCTAGCGGGATTTACACCGGGGAGCTGTTTTTT
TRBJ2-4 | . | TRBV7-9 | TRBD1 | CASSQGQGAKNSQYF | TGTGCCAGCAGCCAGGGACAGGGAGCCAAAAACAGTCAGTACTTC
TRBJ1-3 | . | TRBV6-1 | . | CASSAIGSQGNTIYF | TGTGCCAGCAGCGCCATTGGTAGCCAGGGAAACACCATATATTTT
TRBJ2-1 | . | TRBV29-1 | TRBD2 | CSVNIAGLYNEQFF | TGCAGCGTTAATATAGCGGGACTTTACAATGAGCAGTTCTTC
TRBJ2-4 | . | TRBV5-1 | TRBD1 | CASSLDPGQGVNIQYF | TGCGCCAGCAGCTTGGACCCGGGACAGGGGGTAAACATTCAGTACTTC
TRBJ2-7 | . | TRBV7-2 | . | CASSLVQGLYEQYF | TGTGCCAGCAGCTTAGTCCAGGGGTTATACGAGCAGTACTTC
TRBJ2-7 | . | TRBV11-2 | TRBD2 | CASSLDLAGGPRRYEQYF | TGTGCCAGCAGCTTAGACCTAGCGGGAGGGCCACGGAGGTACGAGCAGTACTTC
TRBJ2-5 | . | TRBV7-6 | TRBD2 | CASSPQGLAGGETQYF | TGTGCCAGCAGTCCGCAGGGACTAGCGGGAGGCGAGACCCAGTACTTC
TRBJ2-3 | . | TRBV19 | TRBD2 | CASKETAGVADTQYF | TGTGCCAGTAAGGAGACTGCGGGAGTCGCAGATACGCAGTATTTT
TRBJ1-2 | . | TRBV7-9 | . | CASSRQELGGYTF | TGTGCCAGCAGCCGACAGGAGCTGGGTGGCTACACCTTC
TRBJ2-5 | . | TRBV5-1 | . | CASSLGGEETQYF | TGCGCCAGCAGCTTGGGAGGCGAAGAGACCCAGTACTTC
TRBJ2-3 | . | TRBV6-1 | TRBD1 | CASSPNYRGGTQYF | TGTGCCAGCAGTCCTAATTACAGGGGTGGGACGCAGTATTTT
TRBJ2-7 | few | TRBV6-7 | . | CASSYSHSYGSYEQYF | TGTGCCAGCAGTTACTCCCACAGTTACGGCTCCTACGAGCAGTACTTC
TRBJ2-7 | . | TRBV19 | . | CASTPGHLAYEQYF | TGTGCCAGTACTCCGGGACACCTAGCCTACGAGCAGTACTTC
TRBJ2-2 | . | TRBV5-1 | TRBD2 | CASSFGSGGNTGELFF | TGCGCCAGCAGCTTCGGTAGCGGGGGGAACACCGGGGAGCTGTTTTTT
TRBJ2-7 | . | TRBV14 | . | CASSKTLQSEQYF | TGTGCCAGCAGCAAGACATTACAGAGCGAGCAGTACTTC